The 10 T cell receptor beta chains below all came from one sample that was sequenced in a study of Tregs in tolerant kidney transplant recipients. Sequencing used immunoSEQ multiplex PCR; TCRdb keeps in-frame clones, though not all of them. This table holds some 70,000 clones, 84% found once. Material: CD4+ T cells from blood. The receptors come from a human donor in good health.

The gene calls are TRBV6-6 and TRBJ1-2; 10 nucleotides agree with TRBD1. With V trimmed by 6 bases and J by 4 bases, 11 bases remained unmatched. From germline, CDR1 is MNHNY and CDR2 SVGAGI (reference sequence). CDR3 size: 16 residues. Written as DNA, the CDR3 is TGTGCCAGCAGCGGCCCGTCCGGGACAGGGGCCTATGGCTACACCTTC. Encoded protein: CASSGPSGTGAYGYTF.

The chain employs TRBV7-9 and TRBJ2-1, with TRBD1 identical over 8 bases. Trimming took 5 bases from V and 1 from J; bases not matched to a gene: 10. The CDR3 loop spans 17 amino acids. The germline V gene encodes CDR1 SEHNR and CDR2 FQNEAQ (reference sequence). In nucleotides, the CDR3 is TGTGCCAGCAGCCTAGGGGTTGGACAGGGATCCTACAATGAGCAGTTCTTC. Its protein is CASSLGVGQGSYNEQFF.

About this clone: This specimen includes other DNA sequences encoding the same CDR3. The CDR3 nucleotides read TGTGCCTGGAGTGTAAGAGAGACCCAGTACTTC. Its translation is CAWSVRETQYF. The genes are TRBV30 and TRBJ2-5; D remains unclear. The V end lost 0 bases, the J end lost 4 bases, and 3 bases lay between the germline ends. The germline V gene encodes CDR1 GTSNPN and CDR2 SVGIG (reference sequence). The CDR3 covers 11 residues.

The table lists this clone with a count of one. This chain joins TRBV7-9 and TRBJ1-2; no firm D call. CDR3 size: 13 residues. The germline V gene has CDR1 SEHNR and CDR2 FQNEAQ (reference sequence). The V gene lost 2 bases and the J gene lost 4 bases, with 8 bases spanning the gap. CDR3: CASSLRVPYGYTF. The CDR3 nucleotides are TGTGCCAGCAGCTTAAGGGTCCCCTATGGCTACACCTTC.

The chain carries TRBV11-3 and TRBJ2-2, with D unclear. Germline-derived CDR1 and CDR2 are SGHNT and YENEEA. The CDR3 has 15 amino acids. V shed 5 bases and J shed 4 bases, with 14 bases lying between them. DNA for the CDR3: TGTGCCAGCAGCCCTCCTTGGGCGACCACCGGGGAGCTGTTTTTT. Protein sequence: CASSPPWATTGELFF.

V is TRBV30 and J is TRBJ2-7, with TRBD1 matching over 8 bases. CDR1 GTSNPN and CDR2 SVGIG come from the germline V gene (reference sequence). The CDR3 length is 15 residues. After removal of 2 bases from V and 2 bases from J, the junction contained 8 bases not matched to a gene. The CDR3 spells CAWSLPDRGPYEQYF. CDR3 nucleotide sequence: TGTGCCTGGAGTCTCCCCGACAGGGGACCCTACGAGCAGTACTTC.

This clone showed up just once. The V and J genes are TRBV7-9 and TRBJ2-5, with D perhaps TRBD1 (5 bases). Trimming cost V 6 bases and J 5 bases, with 22 bases left between them. The germline V gene has CDR1 SEHNR and CDR2 FQNEAQ (reference sequence). CDR3 length: 16 amino acids. The CDR3: CASSLGGARSRETQYF. The CDR3 coding sequence is TGTGCCAGCAGTCTGGGTGGGGCCAGGTCGCGGGAGACCCAGTACTTC.

This chain uses TRBV7-3 with TRBJ2-5; no clear D gene. This CDR3 region has 13 residues. Per the germline V gene, CDR1 is SGHTA and CDR2 is FQGTGA. Trimming took 5 bases from V and 4 from J, leaving 11 bases between them. The CDR3 nucleotides read TGTGCCAGCAGCCCCCCTTCCGGAGAGACCCAGTACTTC. Translating gives CASSPPSGETQYF.

The chain carries TRBV30 and TRBJ1-2, with D maybe TRBD1 (5 bases). V lost 2 bases and J 5 bases, leaving 18 bases between the germline ends. The germline V gene encodes CDR1 GTSNPN and CDR2 SVGIG (reference sequence). The CDR3 covers 15 residues. The CDR3 bases are TGTGCCTGGAGTAACGGGCCTGTTGGGGGGTATGGCTACACCTTC. Its protein is CAWSNGPVGGYGYTF. The whole variable domain, filled in from reference TRBV30 and TRBJ1-2, reads SQTIHQWPATLVQPVGSPLSLECTVEGTSNPNLYWYRQAAGRGLQLLFYSVGIGQISSEVPQNLSASRPQDRQFILSSKKLLLSDSGFYLCAWSNGPVGGYGYTFGSGTRLTVV.

The rearrangement joins TRBV5-6 to TRBJ1-5; 7 bases are shared with TRBD1. Looked up from germline, CDR1 is SGHDT and CDR2 is YYEEEE. The V and J ends lost 3 bases and 6 bases, in that order; junction bases with no gene match: 6. This CDR3 region has 14 residues. CDR3: CASSYRGYGQPQHF. CDR3 in DNA: TGTGCCAGCAGCTACAGGGGATACGGTCAGCCCCAGCATTTT. The entire variable domain, with the rest obtained from reference TRBV5-6 and TRBJ1-5, is as follows: DAGVTQSPTHLIKTRGQQVTLRCSPKSGHDTVSWYQQALGQGPQFIFQYYEEEERQRGNFPDRFSGHQFPNYSSELNVNALLLGDSALYLCASSYRGYGQPQHFGDGTRLSIL.